Listed below are T cell receptor beta chains from one sample, sequenced in a study of radiotherapy plus CTLA-4 blockade in lung cancer. Sequencing used immunoSEQ multiplex PCR; TCRdb keeps in-frame clones, though not all of them. The sample records 14,000 to 15,000 clones, 72% being singletons. This sample comprised peripheral blood, obtained from a patient treated with radiotherapy plus ipilimumab. The receptors were gathered from a human donor with non-small cell lung cancer whose response to radiotherapy plus ipilimumab could not be evaluated. The CDR3 runs from the conserved cysteine through the conserved F or W. A D gene is named only where the DNA matches it firmly. Expanded clones get a size class; other rows say once, few or many, or leave the size out.

J: TRBJ2-5; D: NA; V: TRBV28; size: NA; DNA: TGTGCCAGCAGTTCGGAGACCCAGTACTTC; CDR3: CASSSETQYF
J: TRBJ1-2; D: NA; V: TRBV18; size: once; DNA: TGTGCCAGCTCACCCCCAGGAATCTATGGCTACACCTTC; CDR3: CASSPPGIYGYTF
J: TRBJ2-1; D: TRBD2; V: TRBV7-2; size: few; DNA: TGTGCCAGCAGCTTCCAGCGGGGGGCTTACAATGAGCAGTTCTTC; CDR3: CASSFQRGAYNEQFF
J: TRBJ1-1; D: TRBD1; V: TRBV7-9; size: few; DNA: TGTGCCAGCAGCCCCAACACAGGGGTTTGGACTGAAGCTTTCTTT; CDR3: CASSPNTGVWTEAFF
J: TRBJ1-3; D: TRBD1; V: TRBV7-2; size: NA; DNA: TGTGCCAGCAGCTTCCTAGGGACAGGGAGCGGAAACACCATATATTTT; CDR3: CASSFLGTGSGNTIYF
J: TRBJ1-3; D: NA; V: TRBV27; size: NA; DNA: TGTGCCAGCAGTCCTAACTCTGGAAACACCATATATTTT; CDR3: CASSPNSGNTIYF
J: TRBJ1-2; D: NA; V: TRBV6-1; size: medium-sized; DNA: TGTGCCAGCAAAGGCAGGGCCTCCTATGGCTACACCTTC; CDR3: CASKGRASYGYTF
J: TRBJ2-3; D: NA; V: TRBV4-3; size: NA; DNA: TGCGCCAGCAGCTTCGGGACTCACAGCACAGATACGCAGTATTTT; CDR3: CASSFGTHSTDTQYF
J: TRBJ1-1; D: NA; V: TRBV18; size: NA; DNA: TGTGCCAGCTCGTACGGACTAAACACTGAAGCTTTCTTT; CDR3: CASSYGLNTEAFF
J: TRBJ2-7; D: TRBD1; V: TRBV5-1; size: NA; DNA: TGCGCCAGCAGCCCCGGACAGGGGGCGAGCGAGCAGTACTTC; CDR3: CASSPGQGASEQYF
J: TRBJ2-7; D: TRBD1; V: TRBV7-9; size: NA; DNA: TGTGCCAGCAGCCCCGGGACAGGCCAAAACAGGGGTTCCGAGCAGTACTTC; CDR3: CASSPGTGQNRGSEQYF
J: TRBJ2-7; D: NA; V: TRBV5-5; size: hyperexpanded; DNA: TGTGCCAGCAGCCTGCGCGGGACGGACTACGAGCAGTACTTC; CDR3: CASSLRGTDYEQYF
J: TRBJ2-2; D: TRBD2; V: TRBV2; size: few; DNA: TGTGCCAGCAGGGCGGGGGGGCCCACCGGGGAGCTGTTTTTT; CDR3: CASRAGGPTGELFF
J: TRBJ1-3; D: NA; V: TRBV9; size: many; DNA: TGTGCCAGCAGCGTAGCTACCCCGCTGAGCTCTGGAAACACCATATATTTT; CDR3: CASSVATPLSSGNTIYF
J: TRBJ2-7; D: TRBD2; V: TRBV4-2; size: NA; DNA: TGTGCCAGCAGCCAACCAGCGGGGGGTGTCCACGAGCAGTACTTC; CDR3: CASSQPAGGVHEQYF
J: TRBJ1-2; D: NA; V: TRBV2; size: few; DNA: TGTGCCAGCAGTTCCCCTGAACACGTTAACTATGGCTACACCTTC; CDR3: CASSSPEHVNYGYTF
J: TRBJ2-1; D: NA; V: TRBV2; size: NA; DNA: TGTGCCAGCAGTGAACTCGGGGCGGGGTACAATGAGCAGTTCTTC; CDR3: CASSELGAGYNEQFF
J: TRBJ2-1; D: NA; V: TRBV5-1; size: NA; DNA: TGCGCCAGCAGTACCCCGGCAGGTTCCTCCTACAATGAGCAGTTCTTC; CDR3: CASSTPAGSSYNEQFF
J: TRBJ2-5; D: NA; V: TRBV5-1; size: NA; DNA: TGCGCCAGCAGCTTGGTGCCTCAGGGGTCGGGAGAGACCCAGTACTTC; CDR3: CASSLVPQGSGETQYF
J: TRBJ2-2; D: NA; V: TRBV7-9; size: NA; DNA: TGTGCCAGCAGCTTAGTAGGCGGAACCGGGGAGCTGTTTTTT; CDR3: CASSLVGGTGELFF
J: TRBJ1-6; D: NA; V: TRBV5-6; size: NA; DNA: TGTGCCAGCAGCCCCGCCCGGCAGGGGTATTCACCCCTCCACTTT; CDR3: CASSPARQGYSPLHF
J: TRBJ1-2; D: NA; V: TRBV7-9; size: NA; DNA: TGTGCCAGCAGCGCCGACAGGCCACCGGGTGGCTACACCTTC; CDR3: CASSADRPPGGYTF
J: TRBJ2-3; D: NA; V: TRBV7-9; size: NA; DNA: TGTGCCAGCAGCTTCGCTGGGCCTAGCACAGATACGCAGTATTTT; CDR3: CASSFAGPSTDTQYF
J: TRBJ2-1; D: NA; V: TRBV7-6; size: NA; DNA: TGTGCCAGCAGCTGGGCGGGGGCAAATGAGCAGTTCTTC; CDR3: CASSWAGANEQFF
J: TRBJ1-5; D: TRBD1; V: TRBV10-3; size: NA; DNA: TGTGCCATCAGTGAGTCGACAGGGGCGGCAGAGCCCCAGCATTTT; CDR3: CAISESTGAAEPQHF
J: TRBJ1-5; D: TRBD1; V: TRBV4-3; size: NA; DNA: TGCGCCAGCAGCCAAGCGACAGGGGGCACTCAGCCCCAGCATTTT; CDR3: CASSQATGGTQPQHF
J: TRBJ2-6; D: TRBD2; V: TRBV7-9; size: NA; DNA: TGTGCCAGCAGCCCCACGGGGGGGACATCTGGGGCCAACGTCCTGACTTTC; CDR3: CASSPTGGTSGANVLTF
J: TRBJ2-1; D: TRBD2; V: TRBV5-1; size: medium-sized; DNA: TGCGCCAGCAGCCTCCAACTAGCGGGGGGAACCGGGGATGAGCAGTTCTTC; CDR3: CASSLQLAGGTGDEQFF
J: TRBJ2-1; D: TRBD2; V: TRBV4-3; size: NA; DNA: TGCGCCAGCAGCCGAGGATCGGGACTAGCAGGCTATGAGCAGTTCTTC; CDR3: CASSRGSGLAGYEQFF
J: TRBJ1-1; D: NA; V: TRBV10-3; size: medium-sized; DNA: TGTGCCATCAGTACGACGGGGGTGGACACTGAAGCTTTCTTT; CDR3: CAISTTGVDTEAFF
J: TRBJ2-1; D: NA; V: TRBV5-6; size: NA; DNA: TGTGCCAGCAGCTTACGGGTCGAGGGGGGGCACAATGAGCAGTTCTTC; CDR3: CASSLRVEGGHNEQFF
J: TRBJ1-6; D: TRBD1; V: TRBV30; size: few; DNA: TGTGCCTGGAGCGGACAGGGGGCGGGTTCACCCCTCCACTTT; CDR3: CAWSGQGAGSPLHF
J: TRBJ1-6; D: NA; V: TRBV30; size: few; DNA: TGTGCCTGGACTGGGCAGGGGAATTCACCCCTCCACTTT; CDR3: CAWTGQGNSPLHF
J: TRBJ2-2; D: TRBD2; V: TRBV27; size: NA; DNA: TGTGCCAGCAGTTTTACTAGCGGGAACACCGGGGAGCTGTTTTTT; CDR3: CASSFTSGNTGELFF
J: TRBJ2-6; D: TRBD1; V: TRBV5-1; size: once; DNA: TGCGCCAGCAGCTTGGCCGGGACAGGGCAGACTGGGGCCAACGTCCTGACTTTC; CDR3: CASSLAGTGQTGANVLTF
J: TRBJ2-3; D: TRBD2; V: TRBV5-1; size: NA; DNA: TGCGCCAGCAGCTTACTAGCGAGAGATACGCAGTATTTT; CDR3: CASSLLARDTQYF
J: TRBJ2-5; D: TRBD1; V: TRBV5-1; size: NA; DNA: TGCGCCAGCAGCTTGACCGGGACAGGGGGAGAGACCCAGTACTTC; CDR3: CASSLTGTGGETQYF
J: TRBJ2-3; D: NA; V: TRBV6-5; size: NA; DNA: TGTGCCAGCAGTTTCGGTCGGGGAGCAGATACGCAGTATTTT; CDR3: CASSFGRGADTQYF
J: TRBJ2-7; D: NA; V: TRBV2; size: NA; DNA: TGTGCCAGCAGTGAAGGCCTGGCGGGGAGCTACGAGCAGTACTTC; CDR3: CASSEGLAGSYEQYF
J: TRBJ1-2; D: TRBD1; V: TRBV13; size: few; DNA: TGTGCCAGCAGTCCGGACAGGGATAACTATGGCTACACCTTC; CDR3: CASSPDRDNYGYTF
J: TRBJ1-6; D: TRBD1; V: TRBV28; size: NA; DNA: TGTGCCACTCTTACGACAGGGTATTCACCCCTCCACTTT; CDR3: CATLTTGYSPLHF
J: TRBJ2-1; D: NA; V: TRBV19; size: NA; DNA: TGTGCCAGTAGCCCGGTGGGGGGGCTAAATGAGCAGTTCTTC; CDR3: CASSPVGGLNEQFF
J: TRBJ2-2; D: NA; V: TRBV5-4; size: NA; DNA: TGTGCCAGCAGCTTGGTGGTCCAGATCAGCACCGGGGAGCTGTTTTTT; CDR3: CASSLVVQISTGELFF
J: TRBJ2-3; D: TRBD1; V: TRBV18; size: NA; DNA: TGTGCCAGCTCACCGCAGGGGGCCAGCACAGATACGCAGTATTTT; CDR3: CASSPQGASTDTQYF
J: TRBJ2-1; D: NA; V: TRBV27; size: NA; DNA: TGTGCCAGCAGGACAGGAGTTGGCAATGAGCAGTTCTTC; CDR3: CASRTGVGNEQFF
J: TRBJ1-3; D: TRBD1; V: TRBV9; size: few; DNA: TGTGCCAGCAGCGTAGGGACTGGACAGGGACATTTTGGAAACACCATATATTTT; CDR3: CASSVGTGQGHFGNTIYF
J: TRBJ2-5; D: NA; V: TRBV5-1; size: NA; DNA: TGCGCCAGCCGTTACGAAGGGGAAGAGACCCAGTACTTC; CDR3: CASRYEGEETQYF
J: TRBJ1-5; D: TRBD1; V: TRBV5-6; size: once; DNA: TGTGCCAGCAGCTTCGGGACAGGGTTACAGCCCCAGCATTTT; CDR3: CASSFGTGLQPQHF
J: TRBJ1-6; D: NA; V: TRBV9; size: NA; DNA: TGTGCCAGCAGCGTAGACAGCCGAAGTTCACCCCTCCACTTT; CDR3: CASSVDSRSSPLHF
J: TRBJ2-1; D: NA; V: TRBV7-2; size: NA; DNA: TGTGCCAGCACCCCCAATCGGGGTTATTACAATGAGCAGTTCTTC; CDR3: CASTPNRGYYNEQFF